This T cell receptor beta chain was recovered during a study of shared clonotypes between healthy human individuals. As for the study in general: Per donor, three plates held CD4 naive cells, three held CD4 memory, two held CD8 naive and one held CD8 memory.

The CDR3 runs to 15 residues. The germline V gene has CDR1 SGHTA and CDR2 FQGTGA. Germline trimming cut 3 bases from V and 5 bases from J; bases unmatched to any gene: 3. Repertoires were generated with immunoSEQ multiplex PCR, while TCRdb's copy carries only in-frame clones and drops some. Of hundreds of thousands of clones in the sample, 72% were seen once. Study results and caveats: The authors expected sequencing depth to affect clonotype sharing among donors. Against clonotypes common to all four donors, non-shared ones had lower generation probabilities.

As to this clone: Its specificity is unknown.

The source of this sequence is a woman in her twenties or thirties in good health. V is TRBV7-3 and J is TRBJ1-6; 8 bases agree with TRBD1. Sequencing was done on a sample of memory CD4+ T cells sorted from blood. Regarding subset: CD45RA-negative fraction. The CDR3 spells CASSFTQGDNSPLHF. The CDR3 DNA reads as TGTGCCAGCAGCTTCACACAGGGGGATAATTCACCCCTCCACTTT.